One and the same sample provided the 25 T cell receptor beta chains below, sequenced in a study of cytomegalovirus exposure and HLA in healthy donors. PCR involved 60 Vbeta and 13 Jbeta primers. Repertoires were generated with immunoSEQ multiplex PCR, while TCRdb's copy carries only in-frame clones and drops some. Of around 110,000 clones detected, about 70% appear once; the ten largest clones hold about 6%. Sequencing was performed on PBMCs. All receptors derive from a woman aged 45-65 years in good health and CMV-seropositive.

The V and J genes are TRBV7-9 and TRBJ1-1; D remains ambiguous. This CDR3 spans 11 amino acids. Germline values: CDR1 SEHNR, CDR2 FQNEAQ (reference sequence). Trimming stripped 5 bases from V and 7 bases from J, with 8 bases between. The CDR3 DNA is TGTGCCAGCAGCCAGTCAGATGAAGCTTTCTTT. This gives the protein CASSQSDEAFF.

A note on this clone: Sequence at one end of the junction differs from germline and may be a read error. V gene TRBV5-1 combines with J gene TRBJ2-7, with 10 bases that match TRBD1. The CDR3 has 15 amino acids. Germline CDR1 is SGHRS and CDR2 is YFSETQ. CDR3 amino acids: CASSSTGQGISYHTF. The CDR3 DNA follows: TGCGCCAGCAGCTCCACGGGACAGGGGATCTCCTACCACACCTTC.

The chain combines TRBV30 with TRBJ2-1, with a weak D call TRBD2 (6 bases). Trimming shortened V by 7 bases and J by 6 bases, and 16 bases separated the two germline ends. Germline values: CDR1 GTSNPN, CDR2 SVGIG (reference sequence). CDR3 length: 13 residues. The CDR3: CALRDSAGNEQFF. The DNA of the CDR3 is TGTGCCTTGAGGGACTCCGCGGGCAATGAGCAGTTCTTC. Based on the CDR3 plus reference TRBV30 and TRBJ2-1, the full variable domain is SQTIHQWPATLVQPVGSPLSLECTVEGTSNPNLYWYRQAAGRGLQLLFYSVGIGQISSEVPQNLSASRPQDRQFILSSKKLLLSDSGFYLCALRDSAGNEQFFGPGTRLTVL.

The gene calls are TRBV9 and TRBJ2-3; TRBD2 is a possible D gene (7 bases). CDR1 and CDR2 from the germline V gene are SGDLS and YYNGEE. This CDR3 is built from 16 residues. The V gene lost 6 bases and the J gene lost 2 bases, with 19 bases spanning the gap. The CDR3 loop is CASTGGTSVATDTQYF. As DNA, the CDR3 is TGTGCCAGCACCGGGGGGACATCGGTCGCCACAGATACGCAGTATTTT.

The chain recombines TRBV29-1 with TRBJ2-5, with D possibly being TRBD2 (6 bases). V lost 6 bases to trimming and J lost 5 bases, with 13 bases between them. In germline, CDR1 is SQVTM, CDR2 ANQGSEA. The CDR3 contains 12 residues. This CDR3 is CSVAGGMETQYF. CDR3 DNA sequence: TGCAGCGTCGCCGGGGGAATGGAGACCCAGTACTTC.

The CDR3 nucleotides are TGCGCCAGCAGCTTGGTTCCGAGGGAGAACACTGAAGCTTTCTTT. It encodes CASSLVPRENTEAFF. The chain employs TRBV5-1 and TRBJ1-1; D unresolved. V shed 0 bases and J shed 1 base, with 10 bases lying between them. In germline, CDR1 is SGHRS, CDR2 YFSETQ. The CDR3 is 15 residues long.

V is TRBV27 and J is TRBJ1-1; a possible D gene is TRBD1 (6 bases). The V gene's germline CDR1 is MNHEY and CDR2 SMNVEV (reference sequence). Trimming took off 0 bases at V and 6 bases at J, with 11 bases between the two ends. This CDR3 comprises 14 residues. CDR3 region: CASSLSGGLAEAFF. CDR3 nucleotides: TGTGCCAGCAGTTTATCTGGGGGCTTGGCTGAAGCTTTCTTT.

This clone was seen just once. The J gene is TRBJ1-5, the V gene TRBV19, with TRBD1 matching over 12 bases. The J segment lost 8 bases and the V segment lost 8 bases, leaving 10 bases of the junction unmatched. Germline assignment: CDR1 LNHDA and CDR2 SQIVND (reference sequence). This CDR3 comprises 15 residues. CDR3 coding DNA: TGTGCCAGTTCCACCTTGGGACAGGGGGCCAAGCCCCAGCATTTT. The encoded protein is CASSTLGQGAKPQHF.

By sample share, this clone is medium-sized. J is TRBJ2-5 and V is TRBV6-6; 8 bases agree with TRBD2. With 6 bases clipped from V and 2 bases from J, the junction kept 2 bases outside the gene matches. This CDR3 comprises 13 residues. The germline V gene has CDR1 MNHNY and CDR2 SVGAGI (reference sequence). The CDR3 protein is CASRGLGQETQYF. The CDR3 bases are TGTGCCAGCAGGGGACTAGGGCAAGAGACCCAGTACTTC.

This chain links TRBV6-5 with TRBJ1-4, with 9 nucleotides matching TRBD1. This CDR3 has 16 amino acids. Germline lookup yields CDR1 MNHEY and CDR2 SVGAGI. The V segment lost 2 bases and the J segment 7 bases; nucleotides outside the gene matches: 8. CDR3 loop: CASSYPPGQGGEKLFF. In DNA form, the CDR3 reads TGTGCCAGCAGTTACCCTCCGGGACAGGGCGGTGAAAAACTGTTTTTT.

The chain recombines TRBV9 with TRBJ1-1; the D gene is possibly TRBD1 (5 bases). CDR1 is SGDLS, CDR2 YYNGEE, per germline. The V end lost 2 bases, the J end lost 5 bases, and 10 bases lay between the germline ends. This CDR3 is 13 amino acids long. DNA for the CDR3: TGTGCCAGCAGCGTTCGGGGGGGGACTGAAGCTTTCTTT. Translated: CASSVRGGTEAFF.

This clone was picked up a small number of times. J is TRBJ1-1 and V is TRBV5-1; weak D call: TRBD1 (6 bases). The V end was cut by 4 bases, the J end by 4 bases, with 8 bases between. The CDR3 loop spans 12 amino acids. Germline loops: CDR1 SGHRS, CDR2 YFSETQ. The CDR3 sequence: CASSQTGTEAFF. For the CDR3, the DNA is TGCGCCAGCAGCCAGACAGGCACTGAAGCTTTCTTT. Full variable domain (remainder filled in from reference TRBV5-1 and TRBJ1-1): KAGVTQTPRYLIKTRGQQVTLSCSPISGHRSVSWYQQTPGQGLQFLFEYFSETQRNKGNFPGRFSGRQFSNSRSEMNVSTLELGDSALYLCASSQTGTEAFFGQGTRLTVV.

This clone was seen only once. The V and J genes are TRBV28 and TRBJ1-4; 9 nucleotides match TRBD1. Germline V gene lookup returns CDR1 MDHEN and CDR2 SYDVKM. This CDR3 comprises 15 residues. The trim removed 7 bases at V and 8 bases at J, leaving 11 bases unmatched. The CDR3 coding sequence is TGTGCCAGCACTCCCCCGGGACAGGGAGGCGAAAAACTGTTTTTT. Amino acids: CASTPPGQGGEKLFF.

The chain links TRBV10-3 to TRBJ2-5, with a tentative D call TRBD1 (5 bases). Per the germline V gene, CDR1 is ENHRY and CDR2 is SYGVKD. The CDR3 is 16 residues long. Trimming stripped 0 bases from V and 5 bases from J, with 16 bases between. The CDR3 nucleotides read TGTGCCATCAGTGAGTCCTTGTCAGGGAATAAGGAGACCCAGTACTTC. This codes for CAISESLSGNKETQYF.

CDR3 loop: CASSPPDRRGEKLFF. The DNA of the CDR3 is TGTGCCAGCTCACCACCCGATAGAAGGGGGGAAAAACTGTTTTTT. This chain joins TRBV18 and TRBJ1-4; weak D call: TRBD1 (6 bases). This CDR3 has 15 residues. V lost 0 bases, J lost 8 bases, and 13 bases lay in between. Germline V gene data show CDR1 as KGHSH and CDR2 as LQKENI.

The chain's CDR3 is CASSIGLGQPQHF. The DNA for the CDR3 is TGTGCCAGTAGTATTGGACTGGGACAGCCCCAGCATTTT. The J gene is TRBJ1-5, the V gene TRBV19; D call uncertain. The length of the CDR3 is 13 residues. V shed 3 bases and J shed 7 bases, with 10 bases lying between them. The V gene's germline CDR1 is LNHDA and CDR2 SQIVND (reference sequence). Based on the CDR3 plus reference TRBV19 and TRBJ1-5, the full variable domain is DGGITQSPKYLFRKEGQNVTLSCEQNLNHDAMYWYRQDPGQGLRLIYYSQIVNDFQKGDIAEGYSVSREKKESFPLTVTSAQKNPTAFYLCASSIGLGQPQHFGDGTRLSIL.

The chain is built from TRBV7-8 and TRBJ1-3; tentative D call: TRBD1 (6 bases). The length of the CDR3 is 18 residues. CDR1 SGHVS and CDR2 FQNEAQ come from the germline V gene. The V end lost 2 bases, the J end lost 0 bases, and 17 bases lay between the germline ends. For the CDR3, the DNA is TGTGCCAGCAGCTTAAGTGGACAGCGACGCCTCTCTGGAAACACCATATATTTT. Translated, it gives CASSLSGQRRLSGNTIYF.

The V and J genes are TRBV5-1 and TRBJ1-3; TRBD1 matches 8 bases. Germline trimming cut 2 bases from V and 7 bases from J; bases unmatched to any gene: 11. CDR1 is SGHRS, CDR2 YFSETQ, per germline. The CDR3 contains 16 residues. The CDR3 sequence: CASSFGQGNGGNTIYF. The CDR3 DNA reads as TGCGCCAGCAGCTTTGGACAGGGAAACGGAGGTAACACCATATATTTT. Looking up the rest from reference TRBV5-1 and TRBJ1-3 gives the full variable domain: KAGVTQTPRYLIKTRGQQVTLSCSPISGHRSVSWYQQTPGQGLQFLFEYFSETQRNKGNFPGRFSGRQFSNSRSEMNVSTLELGDSALYLCASSFGQGNGGNTIYFGEGSWLTVV.

This clone was recorded a few times. CDR3 loop: CAWKVWRTEAFF. The CDR3 nucleotides read TGTGCCTGGAAGGTCTGGCGGACTGAAGCTTTCTTT. The rearrangement joins TRBV30 to TRBJ1-1; D not certain. Germline lookup yields CDR1 GTSNPN and CDR2 SVGIG (reference sequence). V lost 4 bases and J lost 5, with 11 bases in between. The CDR3 spans 12 residues. The whole variable domain, filled in from reference TRBV30 and TRBJ1-1, reads SQTIHQWPATLVQPVGSPLSLECTVEGTSNPNLYWYRQAAGRGLQLLFYSVGIGQISSEVPQNLSASRPQDRQFILSSKKLLLSDSGFYLCAWKVWRTEAFFGQGTRLTVV.

CDR3 sequence: CASSAAGTTQAINQPQHF. As DNA, the CDR3 is TGTGCCAGCAGCGCTGCCGGGACAACTCAAGCTATCAATCAGCCCCAGCATTTT. The chain recombines TRBV7-8 with TRBJ1-5, with D possibly matching TRBD1 (6 bases). Looked up from germline, CDR1 is SGHVS and CDR2 is FQNEAQ. CDR3 size: 18 residues. V dropped 5 bases and J dropped 3 bases, with 23 bases sitting between them.

This clone was seen a single time. The V and J genes are TRBV5-1 and TRBJ1-3; D may be TRBD1 (6 bases). The germline V and J ends were trimmed by 4 bases and 0 bases, with 14 bases remaining between them. The CDR3 sequence is 16 residues long. Germline V gene sequence: CDR1 SGHRS, CDR2 YFSETQ. CDR3 DNA: TGCGCCAGCAGCCCAAAACAGGGCGGCTCTGGAAACACCATATATTTT. It specifies CASSPKQGGSGNTIYF.

This rearrangement joins TRBV4-3 to TRBJ2-7; a weak D match, TRBD1 (6 bases). This CDR3 region has 19 residues. V lost 5 bases and J 1 base, leaving 27 bases between the germline ends. Germline values: CDR1 LGHNA, CDR2 YSLEER. CDR3 sequence (DNA): TGCGCCAGCAGCTCCTGGGGTGGGGGCACAGGGTCCGAATCCTACGAGCAGTACTTC. Protein: CASSSWGGGTGSESYEQYF.

This clone showed up just a few times. The V and J genes are TRBV6-6 and TRBJ2-2, with D perhaps TRBD2 (5 bases). CDR3 length: 13 residues. CDR1 and CDR2 (germline): MNHNY, SVGAGI (reference sequence). Trimming cost V 2 bases and J 7 bases, with 8 bases left between them. CDR3 region: CASSYPGVGELFF. The CDR3 DNA reads TGTGCCAGCAGTTACCCCGGGGTCGGGGAGCTGTTTTTT.

The chain carries TRBV5-1 and TRBJ1-6; the D gene is possibly TRBD1 (5 bases). The length of the CDR3 is 14 residues. With 0 bases removed from V and 10 bases from J, the gap between germline ends came to 11 bases. CDR1 is SGHRS, CDR2 YFSETQ, per germline. The CDR3 nucleotides are TGCGCCAGCAGCTTGGAGGCAGGGCGGTCACCCCTCCACTTT. It codes for CASSLEAGRSPLHF.

The rearrangement joins TRBV6-5 to TRBJ2-7, with D possibly being TRBD1 (5 bases). V lost 4 bases to trimming and J lost 1 base, with 14 bases between them. The CDR3 totals 15 residues. Germline CDR1 reads MNHEY; CDR2 reads SVGAGI. CDR3 sequence (DNA): TGTGCCAGCAGTTCCCCAAGGGGTGGATCCTACGAGCAGTACTTC. Protein sequence: CASSSPRGGSYEQYF.